These 16 T cell receptor beta chains were all obtained from the same sample, sequenced in a study of shared clonotypes between healthy human individuals. Sequencing used immunoSEQ multiplex PCR; TCRdb keeps in-frame clones, though not all of them. The repertoire holds approximately 980,000 clones, with around three quarters as singletons. Sequencing was carried out using memory CD4+ T cells sorted from blood. Documented subset: CD45RA-negative fraction. All receptors come from a man aged 18 to 30 in good health.

V gene TRBV4-1 combines with J gene TRBJ1-5; tentatively, D is TRBD1 (5 bases). From germline, CDR1 is MGHRA and CDR2 YSYEKL. Trimming cost V 0 bases and J 7 bases, with 7 bases left between them. The CDR3 loop spans 13 amino acids. Here the CDR3 reads CASSQEGRQPQHF. CDR3 sequence (DNA): TGCGCCAGCAGCCAAGAGGGACGGCAGCCCCAGCATTTT.

J is TRBJ2-7 and V is TRBV2, with TRBD2 matching over 8 bases. The CDR3 consists of 14 residues. The V gene end was trimmed by 11 bases and the J gene end by 3 bases; junction bases not matched to a gene: 12. CDR1 and CDR2 (germline): SNHLY, FYNNEI. The CDR3 nucleotides read TGTGCCGCCGGAAGGGGTCTAGCGGGCTACGAGCAGTACTTC. It is translated as CAAGRGLAGYEQYF.

The chain links TRBV5-1 to TRBJ2-2, with 12 bases lining up with TRBD2. Trimming cost V 4 bases and J 4 bases; bases outside gene matches: 5. This CDR3 has 16 amino acids. The V gene's germline CDR1 is SGHRS and CDR2 YFSETQ. CDR3 residues: CASSPGLAGPTGELFF. CDR3 coding DNA: TGCGCCAGCAGCCCCGGACTAGCGGGACCCACCGGGGAGCTGTTTTTT.

J is TRBJ1-5 and V is TRBV6-5; no clear D gene. V was clipped by 6 bases and J by 3 bases, with 9 bases between them. This CDR3 has 13 amino acids. CDR1 MNHEY and CDR2 SVGAGI come from the germline V gene. CDR3 sequence: CASSLGFNQPQHF. The CDR3 DNA is TGTGCCAGCAGCTTGGGATTCAATCAGCCCCAGCATTTT.

The chain carries TRBV6-6 and TRBJ1-5; no clear D gene. The CDR3 has 15 amino acids. With 5 bases removed from V and 0 bases from J, the gap between germline ends came to 11 bases. Germline V gene sequence: CDR1 MNHNY, CDR2 SVGAGI (reference sequence). CDR3 in DNA: TGTGCCAGCAGTACCCCATCGGTTAGCAATCAGCCCCAGCATTTT. Its translation is CASSTPSVSNQPQHF.

V usage is TRBV25-1 and J usage is TRBJ2-1; weak D call: TRBD2 (7 bases). Germline values: CDR1 MGHDK, CDR2 SYGVNS. The length of the CDR3 is 13 residues. Trimming took 2 bases from V and 9 from J, leaving 11 bases between them. CDR3 amino acids: CASSEQGRGEQFF. The CDR3 nucleotides are TGTGCCAGCAGTGAACAGGGGAGGGGTGAGCAGTTCTTC.

This rearrangement joins TRBV28 to TRBJ1-2, with 7 bases that match TRBD1. CDR3 length equals 14 residues. Per germline, CDR1 MDHEN and CDR2 SYDVKM. Trimming took 4 bases from V and 6 from J; bases not matched to a gene: 8. In DNA form, the CDR3 reads TGTGCCAGCAGTTCCCAAGGGACAGCTCATGGCTACACCTTC. This codes for CASSSQGTAHGYTF.

V gene TRBV5-1 combines with J gene TRBJ1-2, with TRBD1 matching over 8 bases. With V trimmed by 5 bases and J by 3 bases, 9 bases remained unmatched. The CDR3 sequence is 15 residues long. Germline values: CDR1 SGHRS, CDR2 YFSETQ. The CDR3 DNA reads as TGCGCCAGCAGAACGGGACAGGTGTATGACTATGGCTACACCTTC. Its translation is CASRTGQVYDYGYTF.

The V call is TRBV18, the J call TRBJ2-7, with no clear D. The germline gives CDR1 KGHSH, CDR2 LQKENI. The length of the CDR3 is 13 residues. Trimming pared 0 bases from V and 3 bases from J, leaving 6 bases between. The CDR3 DNA follows: TGTGCCAGCTCACCACCCCACGGCTACGAGCAGTACTTC. Translating it yields CASSPPHGYEQYF.

The chain has TRBV19 and TRBJ2-7, with 9 bases that match TRBD1. The V and J ends lost 5 bases and 5 bases, in that order; junction bases with no gene match: 10. The CDR3 totals 15 residues. Per the germline V gene, CDR1 is LNHDA and CDR2 is SQIVND (reference sequence). The CDR3 loop reads CASSVTGTGFDEQYF. DNA for the CDR3: TGTGCCAGTAGTGTCACCGGGACAGGGTTCGACGAGCAGTACTTC.

The chain joins TRBV7-2 to TRBJ2-5, with a tentative D call TRBD1 (5 bases). From germline, CDR1 is SGHTA and CDR2 FQGNSA. There are 16 residues in the CDR3. Trimming stripped 1 base from V and 5 bases from J, with 17 bases between. CDR3 sequence: CASSLGGGQHRETQYF. The CDR3 DNA follows: TGTGCCAGCAGCTTAGGTGGCGGACAACATCGGGAGACCCAGTACTTC.

CDR3 region: CASSPSGRAENIQYF. In DNA form, the CDR3 reads TGTGCCAGCAGCCCTAGCGGGAGGGCCGAAAACATTCAGTACTTC. J is TRBJ2-4 and V is TRBV9; 12 bases are a match to TRBD2. The ends lost 4 bases at V and 5 bases at J; junction bases unmatched: 4. The CDR3 has 15 amino acids. Germline V CDR1 and CDR2: SGDLS, YYNGEE.

The rearrangement joins TRBV7-2 to TRBJ2-7, with 13 positions matching TRBD2. CDR1 is SGHTA and CDR2 is FQGNSA in the germline V gene. The ends lost 2 bases at V and 6 bases at J; junction bases unmatched: 7. The CDR3 covers 16 residues. CDR3 sequence reads: CASSLKLAGGLSEQYF. CDR3 sequence (DNA): TGTGCCAGCAGCTTAAAACTAGCGGGAGGGTTGAGCGAGCAGTACTTC.

The V and J genes are TRBV27 and TRBJ1-1, with 9 bases fitting TRBD1. CDR3 length equals 13 residues. With 3 bases clipped from V and 5 bases from J, the junction kept 1 base outside the gene matches. The germline CDR1 and CDR2 sequences are MNHEY and SMNVEV (reference sequence). DNA of the CDR3: TGTGCCAGCAGTTTCGGGACAGGGACTGAAGCTTTCTTT. This gives the protein CASSFGTGTEAFF.

The V call is TRBV5-4, the J call TRBJ2-7; 9 bases are a match to TRBD1. CDR3 size: 14 residues. Germline V CDR1 and CDR2: SGHNT, YYREEE (reference sequence). The junction had 7 bases not matched to a gene; V was cut back by 4 bases and J by 5 bases. CDR3 amino acids: CASSVGQGGHEQYF. The DNA for the CDR3 is TGTGCCAGCAGCGTGGGACAGGGAGGCCACGAGCAGTACTTC.

J is TRBJ1-2 and V is TRBV10-3; D is unclear. The V end was cut by 6 bases, the J end by 2 bases, with 4 bases between. This CDR3 has 11 residues. Germline V gene lookup returns CDR1 ENHRY and CDR2 SYGVKD. DNA of the CDR3: TGTGCCATCAGCCAGAACTATGGCTACACCTTC. It yields the protein CAISQNYGYTF.